This TCR beta chain was identified in a study of blood T cell repertoires in COVID-19. Study-wide background: Specimens from acute and convalescent COVID-19 originated in the United States, Italy and Spain. T cells, B-cell-depleted T cells, or PBMCs provided the cDNA or gDNA that served as material.

Authors' processing steps: Reference gene primer amplification in the assay estimated nucleated cell counts. Sequencing was performed with immunoSEQ multiplex PCR; in TCRdb, only in-frame clones are kept and a portion is missing. From that table come the V and J calls and clone size; the DNA was used to work out D and trimming. The sample has about 64,000 clones; 75% to 95% are singletons. CDR1 and CDR2 (germline): ENHRY, SYGVKD. The V gene end was trimmed by 3 bases and the J gene end by 0 bases; junction bases not matched to a gene: 11. The CDR3 totals 19 residues. The TCR was taken from a woman over 75 with active COVID-19. The chain is built from TRBV10-3 and TRBJ2-6, with TRBD1 identical over 7 bases. The sequencing input was peripheral blood. The chain's CDR3 is CAISERTGAKSSGANVLTF. The DNA for the CDR3 is TGTGCCATCAGTGAAAGAACAGGGGCCAAGAGCTCTGGGGCCAACGTCCTGACTTTC.